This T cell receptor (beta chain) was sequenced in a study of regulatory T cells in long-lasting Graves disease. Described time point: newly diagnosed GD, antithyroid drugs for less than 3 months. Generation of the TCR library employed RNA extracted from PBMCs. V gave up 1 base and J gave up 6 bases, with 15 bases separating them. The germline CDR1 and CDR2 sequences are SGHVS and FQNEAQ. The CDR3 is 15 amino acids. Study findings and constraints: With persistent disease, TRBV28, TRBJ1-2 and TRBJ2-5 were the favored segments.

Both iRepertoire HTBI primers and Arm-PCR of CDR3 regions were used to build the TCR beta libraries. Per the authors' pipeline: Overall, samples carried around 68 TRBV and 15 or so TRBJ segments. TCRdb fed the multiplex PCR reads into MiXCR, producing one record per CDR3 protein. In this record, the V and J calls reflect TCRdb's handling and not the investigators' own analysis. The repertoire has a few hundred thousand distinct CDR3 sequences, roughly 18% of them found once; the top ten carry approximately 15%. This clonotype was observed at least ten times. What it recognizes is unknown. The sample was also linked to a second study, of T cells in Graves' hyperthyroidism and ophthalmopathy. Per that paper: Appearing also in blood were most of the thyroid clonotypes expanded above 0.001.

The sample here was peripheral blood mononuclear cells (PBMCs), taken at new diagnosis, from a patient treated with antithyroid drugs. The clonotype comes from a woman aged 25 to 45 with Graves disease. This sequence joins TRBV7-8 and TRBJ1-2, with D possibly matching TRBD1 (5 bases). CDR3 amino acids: CASSLEGAGSHGYTF. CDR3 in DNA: TGTGCCAGCAGCTTAGAAGGGGCAGGGTCTCATGGCTACACCTTC.